Within the sample, the clone carrying this T cell receptor beta chain is medium-sized. These data belong to a study of PD-L1 blockade in urothelial cancer. For the study at large: Atezolizumab, begun by patients in about 2014, was given at 1,200 mg intravenously every 3 weeks. Bladder-origin urothelial cancer in males covered about 90% of the roughly 30 patients.

Specified time point: pretreatment peripheral blood. The V segment lost 8 bases and the J segment 6 bases; nucleotides outside the gene matches: 9. CDR3 size: 14 residues. The germline CDR1 and CDR2 sequences are LNHDA and SQIVND (reference sequence). Here immunoSEQ multiplex PCR was the method, and the copy in TCRdb shows in-frame clones only, minus some. The data contain 50,000 or so clones, around four fifths of them seen just once; the ten biggest clones take up approximately 3%. V is TRBV19 and J is TRBJ1-5, with 8 bases identical to TRBD1. This material consisted of PBMCs, taken around atezolizumab (anti-PD-L1) treatment. The sequence was obtained from a man aged 70 or older with urothelial cancer. The CDR3 coding sequence is TGTGCCAGTGGCGGCACCAGGGGGCTTCAGCCCCAGCATTTT. Translating gives CASGGTRGLQPQHF.